The next 15 T cell receptor beta chains were all read from a single sample in a study of T cell responses to AZD1222 COVID-19 vaccine. This table comes from immunoSEQ multiplex PCR, and its TCRdb copy is limited to in-frame clones, with some not included. The table lists roughly 120,000 clones, roughly 90% of them singletons, with roughly 8.9% in the top ten. Sequencing was performed on peripheral blood, taken on day 0 of AZD1222 vaccination. Receptors originate from an adult in good health.

The chain carries TRBV5-1 and TRBJ1-4, with D tentatively TRBD1 (5 bases). V lost 4 bases and J lost 11, with 15 bases in between. There are 13 residues in the CDR3. Germline CDR1 is SGHRS and CDR2 is YFSETQ. CDR3 DNA sequence: TGCGCCAGCAGCCCGGAATGGGACGATAAACTGTTTTTT. This encodes CASSPEWDDKLFF.

The genes are TRBV28 and TRBJ1-5; tentative D call: TRBD1 (6 bases). The CDR3 sequence is 17 residues long. V was cut by 2 bases and J by 2 bases, with 16 bases left in between. Germline values: CDR1 MDHEN, CDR2 SYDVKM. As DNA, the CDR3 is TGTGCCAGCAGTTTAATGGGGGCCTCAAATGGCAATCAGCCCCAGCATTTT. Translating gives CASSLMGASNGNQPQHF.

The rearrangement joins TRBV30 to TRBJ1-1, with D tentatively TRBD1 (5 bases). CDR3 size: 17 residues. Trimming took off 0 bases at V and 2 bases at J, with 19 bases between the two ends. Germline CDR1 is GTSNPN and CDR2 is SVGIG (reference sequence). The CDR3 reads CAWSVMPGTGTNTEAFF. In nucleotides, the CDR3 is TGTGCCTGGAGTGTCATGCCCGGGACGGGAACTAACACTGAAGCTTTCTTT.

V gene TRBV30 combines with J gene TRBJ1-1, with a weak D call TRBD1 (5 bases). The germline gives CDR1 GTSNPN, CDR2 SVGIG (reference sequence). The CDR3 runs to 15 residues. V lost 3 bases, J lost 0 bases, and 14 bases lay in between. Here the CDR3 DNA reads TGTGCCTGGAGGGACTCAGGGTTCCTGAACACTGAAGCTTTCTTT. Its translation: CAWRDSGFLNTEAFF.

The J gene is TRBJ1-1, the V gene TRBV6-1; D uncertain. Per germline, CDR1 MNHNS and CDR2 SASEGT. The CDR3 covers 14 residues. Between the trimmed V and J ends, which lost 1 base and 1 base, there was a span of 7 bases. The CDR3 reads CASSEGSANTEAFF. Here the CDR3 DNA reads TGTGCCAGCAGTGAAGGGTCCGCGAACACTGAAGCTTTCTTT.

This chain connects TRBV6-5 to TRBJ1-1, with 9 positions matching TRBD1. V lost 8 bases to trimming and J lost 10 bases; unmatched junction nucleotides: 11. Germline values: CDR1 MNHEY, CDR2 SVGAGI. The CDR3 length is 13 residues. The CDR3 region is CASQPGQGSVAFF. The CDR3 DNA is TGTGCCAGCCAGCCGGGACAGGGTAGTGTAGCTTTCTTT.

This rearrangement joins TRBV27 to TRBJ1-1, with TRBD1 matching 8 bases. With 5 bases clipped from V and 2 bases from J, the junction kept 7 bases outside the gene matches. Germline V lookup: CDR1 MNHEY, CDR2 SMNVEV (reference sequence). CDR3 length: 15 residues. The CDR3 spells CASSPFGTGNTEAFF. CDR3 in DNA: TGTGCCAGCAGTCCGTTTGGGACAGGAAACACTGAAGCTTTCTTT.

V gene TRBV3-1 (or the pseudogene TRBV3-2) combines with J gene TRBJ2-5, with 15 bases aligning to TRBD2. CDR3 length: 18 amino acids. Germline assignment: CDR1 LGHDT and CDR2 YNNKEL (reference sequence). The junction had 8 bases not matched to a gene; V was cut back by 4 bases and J by 2 bases. CDR3 amino acids: CASSPYGLAGGIQETQYF. DNA of the CDR3: TGTGCCAGCAGCCCTTATGGACTAGCGGGGGGGATTCAAGAGACCCAGTACTTC.

The chain combines TRBV20-1 with TRBJ2-1; D is unresolved. CDR1 and CDR2 (germline): DFQATT, SNEGSKA (reference sequence). With 6 bases removed from V and 6 bases from J, the gap between germline ends came to 6 bases. The CDR3 extends over 10 amino acids. CDR3 region: CSAQTNEQFF. The CDR3 region has the DNA TGCAGTGCACAGACCAATGAGCAGTTCTTC.

V gene TRBV29-1 combines with J gene TRBJ2-3; D may be TRBD1 or TRBD2 (6 bases each). The CDR3 runs to 16 residues. V was cut by 3 bases and J by 0 bases, with 16 bases left in between. Germline V gives CDR1 SQVTM, CDR2 ANQGSEA. The CDR3 sequence is CSVEGGRSLSTDTQYF. The CDR3 DNA is TGCAGCGTTGAGGGGGGCAGGTCTCTGAGCACAGATACGCAGTATTTT.

The rearrangement uses TRBV7-3 and TRBJ2-3; 10 nucleotides agree with TRBD2. The length of the CDR3 is 15 residues. Germline V CDR1 and CDR2: SGHTA, FQGTGA. Trimming cost V 4 bases and J 3 bases; bases outside gene matches: 4. The CDR3 DNA reads TGTGCCAGCAGCTCCATTAGCGGGAGGACAGATACGCAGTATTTT. The encoded protein is CASSSISGRTDTQYF. Full variable domain (remainder filled in from reference TRBV7-3 and TRBJ2-3): GAGVSQTPSNKVTEKGKYVELRCDPISGHTALYWYRQSLGQGPEFLIYFQGTGAADDSGLPNDRFFAVRPEGSVSTLKIQRTERGDSAVYLCASSSISGRTDTQYFGPGTRLTVL.

For this clone: Other DNA variants within this sample encode the same CDR3. The CDR3 nucleotides are TGTGCCAGCAGTTTTGGTTATGGGGGTCGAACCCTGGCCAAAAACATTCAGTACTTC. It specifies CASSFGYGGRTLAKNIQYF. The rearrangement links TRBV28 to TRBJ2-4; either TRBD1 or TRBD2 may fit D (5 bases each). Germline CDR1 reads MDHEN; CDR2 reads SYDVKM. This CDR3 region has 19 residues. V lost 3 bases, J lost 1 base, and 22 bases lay in between.

The CDR3 loop is CASSSQGRANYGYTF. Here the CDR3 DNA reads TGTGCCAGCAGCTCCCAGGGGCGGGCTAACTATGGCTACACCTTC. V and J are TRBV13 and TRBJ1-2, with D possibly matching TRBD1 (6 bases). CDR3 length equals 15 residues. V lost 4 bases and J lost 0, with 12 bases in between. Germline lookup yields CDR1 PRHDT and CDR2 FYEKMQ (reference sequence). Full variable domain (rest looked up from reference TRBV13 and TRBJ1-2): AAGVIQSPRHLIKEKRETATLKCYPIPRHDTVYWYQQGPGQDPQFLISFYEKMQSDKGSIPDRFSAQQFSDYHSELNMSSLELGDSALYFCASSSQGRANYGYTFGSGTRLTVV.

The chain recombines TRBV19 with TRBJ2-3; maybe TRBD1 (5 bases). The CDR3 length is 17 residues. Trimming removed 0 bases at V and 2 bases at J, with 15 bases between. Germline V lookup: CDR1 LNHDA, CDR2 SQIVND (reference sequence). CDR3 DNA sequence: TGTGCCAGTAGTATAGAGGCGACAGAAACTTACACAGATACGCAGTATTTT. This encodes CASSIEATETYTDTQYF. The complete variable domain, with remaining parts taken from reference TRBV19 and TRBJ2-3, reads DGGITQSPKYLFRKEGQNVTLSCEQNLNHDAMYWYRQDPGQGLRLIYYSQIVNDFQKGDIAEGYSVSREKKESFPLTVTSAQKNPTAFYLCASSIEATETYTDTQYFGPGTRLTVL.

The CDR3 sequence: CASSSGFRSGEKLFF. The CDR3 DNA sequence: TGTGCCAGCAGCTCCGGGTTCCGGTCTGGTGAAAAACTGTTTTTT. The chain recombines TRBV5-5 with TRBJ1-4; D is undetermined. With 3 bases removed from V and 7 bases from J, the gap between germline ends came to 16 bases. This CDR3 has 15 residues. The germline V gene encodes CDR1 SGHKS and CDR2 YYEKEE (reference sequence).